These 5 T cell receptor beta chains were sequenced from one sample in a study of tumour-infiltrating T cells in Burkitt lymphoma. Profiling relied on immunoSEQ multiplex PCR, and the TCRdb table lists in-frame clones only, not all of them. The sample holds 43,000 or so clones, roughly 31% seen once. Sequences were obtained from tumor tissue. These receptors all come from a human donor with Burkitt lymphoma.

V is TRBV7-8 and J is TRBJ2-2; the match to TRBD1 covers 7 bases. After removal of 2 bases from V and 2 bases from J, the junction contained 5 bases not matched to a gene. CDR3 size: 16 residues. The germline V gene has CDR1 SGHVS and CDR2 FQNEAQ. The DNA for the CDR3 is TGTGCCAGCAGCTTAAGAAACAGGGGCAACACCGGGGAGCTGTTTTTT. This codes for CASSLRNRGNTGELFF.

This clone was counted between two and nine times. The genes are TRBV7-2 and TRBJ2-3; perhaps TRBD1 as D (5 bases). The CDR3 extends over 20 amino acids. V lost 0 bases, J lost 2 bases, and 24 bases lay in between. Germline V CDR1 and CDR2: SGHTA, FQGNSA. CDR3 protein: CASSLAPLVRGARNTDTQYF. DNA for the CDR3: TGTGCCAGCAGCTTAGCTCCTCTCGTCCGTGGGGCGCGAAACACAGATACGCAGTATTTT.

The rearrangement joins TRBV7-2 to TRBJ2-2, with 12 bases matching TRBD2. Germline CDR1 is SGHTA and CDR2 is FQGNSA. V lost 6 bases, J lost 5 bases, and 7 bases stayed unmatched. CDR3 size: 16 residues. CDR3 loop: CASRFGLAGRTGELFF. The CDR3 DNA follows: TGTGCCAGCAGGTTCGGACTAGCGGGGAGGACCGGGGAGCTGTTTTTT.

This clone was seen a few times. V is TRBV7-2 and J is TRBJ2-3; D ambiguous. Germline V gene sequence: CDR1 SGHTA, CDR2 FQGNSA. Trimming cost V 6 bases and J 2 bases, with 9 bases left between them. The CDR3 contains 13 residues. The CDR3 here is CASRGTNTDTQYF. The DNA for the CDR3 is TGTGCCAGCAGGGGCACAAACACAGATACGCAGTATTTT.

The gene calls are TRBV19 and TRBJ1-5; no firm D call. Trimming removed 5 bases from V and 1 base from J, with 18 bases in between. In germline, CDR1 is LNHDA, CDR2 SQIVND (reference sequence). The CDR3 has 17 amino acids. Written as DNA, the CDR3 is TGTGCCAGTAGTCCGGGCAGCGGTACCCTAAGCAATCAGCCCCAGCATTTT. It encodes CASSPGSGTLSNQPQHF.